This TCR beta chain was recovered during a study of identical twins. All of the donors were Caucasians in good health. Details on this clonotype: Its specificity is not known.

After template switching added a universal primer site, the resulting cDNA carried unique molecular identifiers. A single record per CDR3 protein comes from TCRdb applying MiXCR to the 5' RACE reads. The profile shows 1,800,000 or so distinct CDR3 sequences, about 32% of them singletons. Study results and limitations: Fewer insertions were carried by abundant cord blood beta clonotypes, but none was seen in memory repertoires. With monozygotic twins, out-of-frame TCR alpha sharing exceeded what models estimated.

Trimming removed 5 bases at V and 0 bases at J, with 11 bases between. Germline V gene data show CDR1 as SGHTA and CDR2 as FQGNSA. The CDR3 totals 14 residues. The chain employs TRBV7-2 and TRBJ2-7, with no clear D. This TCR was sampled from a newborn girl in good health. Sequencing was performed on cord blood. DNA for the CDR3: TGTGCCAGCAGCGCGGACGGCATCTCCTACGAGCAGTACTTC. Encoded protein: CASSADGISYEQYF.